The sequence of this TCR beta chain was determined in a study of blood T cells in healthy people across ages. Study summary: T cells yielded about one barcoded beta molecule per two cells through template switching. Broader study findings: Among T cells, TCR beta diversity per million cells dropped roughly linearly as age rose.

Details on this clonotype: Its target is unknown.

V was clipped by 0 bases and J by 13 bases, with 22 bases between them. The CDR3 totals 16 residues. Germline V lookup: CDR1 SGHTA, CDR2 FQGNSA. The donors, healthy Caucasians from Russia, were aged about 6 to 95. A sample-barcoded 5' primer and a J-beta primer mix were used in a second PCR of roughly 6 to 11 cycles. Researchers report that a template-switch adaptor with 12 random nucleotides tagged each cDNA molecule. TCRdb passed the 5' RACE reads through MiXCR, listing each CDR3 protein once. The table records 1.5 million to 2 million distinct CDR3 sequences, roughly 52% of them present only once. The sequenced sample consisted of blood. The chain joins TRBV7-2 to TRBJ2-4; D unclear. The TCR originated in a woman between 35 and 50 years old in good health. CDR3 loop: CASSLAHRQYSYGQYF. CDR3 DNA: TGTGCCAGCAGCTTAGCGCATAGGCAGTACTCCTACGGGCAGTACTTC.